This passage covers 14 T cell receptor beta chains from one sample sequenced in a study of shared T cell receptors in the human thymus. The assay was immunoSEQ multiplex PCR, and TCRdb's table has in-frame clones only and misses some. The top ten clones hold 0.015% to 0.02% of a sample with about 380,000 clones, 95% of them seen once. Specimen: thymocytes. The origin of the receptors is a human donor.

The rearrangement uses TRBV28 and TRBJ2-3; D perhaps matches TRBD1 (6 bases). Germline values: CDR1 MDHEN, CDR2 SYDVKM. The CDR3 contains 16 residues. Trimming removed 4 bases at V and 2 bases at J, with 16 bases between. This chain's CDR3 is CASSYAGVGSTDTQYF. In DNA, the CDR3 is TGTGCCAGCAGTTACGCAGGGGTAGGGTCCACAGATACGCAGTATTTT.

In regard to this clone: The junction and the germline gene differ at one end; a read error may be behind it. The genes are TRBV30 and TRBJ1-4; D is ambiguous. The CDR3 has 13 amino acids. Germline V gives CDR1 GTSNPN, CDR2 SVGIG (reference sequence). CDR3 residues: CAWSIIPDRWIVF. DNA for the CDR3: TGTGCCTGGAGTATTATCCCGGACCGGTGGATTGTTTTT. The variable domain in full, completed from reference TRBV30 and TRBJ1-4, reads SQTIHQWPATLVQPVGSPLSLECTVEGTSNPNLYWYRQAAGRGLQLLFYSVGIGQISSEVPQNLSASRPQDRQFILSSKKLLLSDSGFYLCAWSIIPDRWIVFGSGTQLSVL.

The rearrangement joins TRBV27 to TRBJ2-5; D possibly corresponds to TRBD1 (5 bases). There are 14 residues in the CDR3. CDR1 is MNHEY, CDR2 SMNVEV, per germline (reference sequence). V gave up 2 bases and J gave up 5 bases, with 12 bases separating them. CDR3 region: CASSLQGMKETQYF. The CDR3 DNA reads as TGTGCCAGCAGTTTACAGGGAATGAAGGAGACCCAGTACTTC.

This clone appeared once. The V gene is TRBV4-1, the J gene TRBJ2-3, with TRBD2 as a possible D gene (5 bases). CDR1 and CDR2 from the germline V gene are MGHRA and YSYEKL. Trimming took 0 bases from V and 5 from J, leaving 9 bases between them. This CDR3 has 14 residues. CDR3 sequence: CASSQDLAGDTQYF. In nucleotides, the CDR3 is TGCGCCAGCAGCCAAGATCTGGCGGGAGATACGCAGTATTTT.

The J gene is TRBJ2-7, the V gene TRBV2, with 7 bases identical to TRBD2. Germline CDR1 and CDR2: SNHLY and FYNNEI. J was trimmed by 6 bases and V by 1 base; bases with no gene match: 3. CDR3 length: 13 residues. The CDR3 DNA is TGTGCCAGCAGTGAAGGGACTAGACGCGAGCAGTACTTC. The encoded protein is CASSEGTRREQYF.

The chain recombines TRBV19 with TRBJ2-1; D gene ambiguous. The CDR3 runs to 15 residues. Germline loops: CDR1 LNHDA, CDR2 SQIVND (reference sequence). The V end was cut by 3 bases, the J end by 0 bases, with 9 bases between. CDR3 in DNA: TGTGCCAGTAGTATTTCCGATAGCTCCTACAATGAGCAGTTCTTC. Residues: CASSISDSSYNEQFF.

The chain links TRBV25-1 to TRBJ1-3, with D hard to call. Germline-derived CDR1 and CDR2 are MGHDK and SYGVNS. This CDR3 is 16 amino acids long. The V gene lost 5 bases and the J gene lost 0 bases, with 14 bases spanning the gap. The DNA of the CDR3 is TGTGCCAGCAGTCCATCTAAGGGTTACTCTGGAAACACCATATATTTT. Encoded protein: CASSPSKGYSGNTIYF.

The chain is built from TRBV19 and TRBJ2-2; TRBD1 or TRBD2 may be the D gene (5 bases each). The CDR3 sequence is 12 residues long. Germline V lookup: CDR1 LNHDA, CDR2 SQIVND (reference sequence). V was shortened by 5 bases and J by 6 bases, with 7 bases between the two germline ends. CDR3 nucleotide sequence: TGTGCCAGTAGTCCGGGACCCGGGGAGCTGTTTTTT. Translating it yields CASSPGPGELFF.

This chain joins TRBV5-1 and TRBJ2-3, with D tentatively TRBD1 or TRBD2 (5 bases each). From germline, CDR1 is SGHRS and CDR2 YFSETQ. V was pared by 0 bases and J by 1 base, with 18 bases between. The CDR3 consists of 18 residues. The CDR3 region has the DNA TGCGCCAGCAGCTTGGACAACTCGAAACGGGACCGCACAGATACGCAGTATTTT. Its translation is CASSLDNSKRDRTDTQYF.

The chain couples TRBV4-1 to TRBJ2-3; TRBD2 matches at 10 bases. J lost 1 base, V lost 1 base, and 8 bases had no gene match. This CDR3 spans 18 amino acids. Germline CDR1 reads MGHRA; CDR2 reads YSYEKL. CDR3 residues: CASSQVLGLAGGTDTQYF. In nucleotides, the CDR3 is TGCGCCAGCAGCCAAGTCTTGGGGCTAGCGGGAGGCACAGATACGCAGTATTTT.

The rearrangement joins TRBV30 to TRBJ2-1; 12 bases line up with TRBD2. Germline V gene lookup returns CDR1 GTSNPN and CDR2 SVGIG (reference sequence). V lost 3 bases to trimming and J lost 10 bases; unmatched junction nucleotides: 7. There are 14 residues in the CDR3. The CDR3 loop reads CAWRRLAGEQEQFF. The CDR3 bases are TGTGCCTGGAGGAGACTAGCGGGAGAGCAAGAGCAGTTCTTC.

The V and J genes are TRBV9 and TRBJ2-7, with 8 bases that match TRBD1. V was pared by 0 bases and J by 4 bases, with 6 bases of the junction left unmatched. This CDR3 spans 15 amino acids. Per the germline V gene, CDR1 is SGDLS and CDR2 is YYNGEE. CDR3 in DNA: TGTGCCAGCAGCGTAGAGCGGACAGGGCCTTACGAGCAGTACTTC. Protein sequence: CASSVERTGPYEQYF.

This clone has more than one count but fewer than ten. The chain is built from TRBV28 and TRBJ1-2, with 10 bases lining up with TRBD1. Germline-derived CDR1 and CDR2 are MDHEN and SYDVKM. The CDR3 runs 14 residues. J was trimmed by 8 bases and V by 4 bases; bases with no gene match: 7. CDR3: CASSSSTGGCGYTF. In DNA form, the CDR3 reads TGTGCCAGCAGTTCCTCGACAGGGGGCTGCGGCTACACCTTC.

The chain has TRBV7-9 and TRBJ2-7; 9 bases line up with TRBD1. The CDR3 extends over 14 amino acids. The ends lost 4 bases at V and 5 bases at J; junction bases unmatched: 6. Germline CDR1 reads SEHNR; CDR2 reads FQNEAQ (reference sequence). The CDR3 region is CASSWGQGWDEQYF. CDR3 nucleotides: TGTGCCAGCAGCTGGGGACAGGGATGGGACGAGCAGTACTTC.